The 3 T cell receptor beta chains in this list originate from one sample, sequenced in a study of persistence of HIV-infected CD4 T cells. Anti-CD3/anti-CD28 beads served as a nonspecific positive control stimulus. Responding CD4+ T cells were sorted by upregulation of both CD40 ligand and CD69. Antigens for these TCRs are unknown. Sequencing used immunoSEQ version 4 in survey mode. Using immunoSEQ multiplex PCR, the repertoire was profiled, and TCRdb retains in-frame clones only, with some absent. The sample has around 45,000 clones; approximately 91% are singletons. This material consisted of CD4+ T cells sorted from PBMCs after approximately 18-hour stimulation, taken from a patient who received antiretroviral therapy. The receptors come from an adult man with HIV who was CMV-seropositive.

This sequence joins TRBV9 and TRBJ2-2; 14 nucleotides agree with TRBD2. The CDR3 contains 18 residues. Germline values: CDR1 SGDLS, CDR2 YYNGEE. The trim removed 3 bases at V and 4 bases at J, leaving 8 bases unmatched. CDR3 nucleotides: TGTGCCAGCAGCGCAGTGGGACTAGCGGGGGCGCGCACCGGGGAGCTGTTTTTT. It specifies CASSAVGLAGARTGELFF.

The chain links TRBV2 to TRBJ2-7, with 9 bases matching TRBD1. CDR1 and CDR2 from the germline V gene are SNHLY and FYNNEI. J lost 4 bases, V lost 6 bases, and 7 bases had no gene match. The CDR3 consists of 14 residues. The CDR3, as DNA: TGTGCCAGCAGAGGACAGGGGCTAGGGTACGAGCAGTACTTC. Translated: CASRGQGLGYEQYF.

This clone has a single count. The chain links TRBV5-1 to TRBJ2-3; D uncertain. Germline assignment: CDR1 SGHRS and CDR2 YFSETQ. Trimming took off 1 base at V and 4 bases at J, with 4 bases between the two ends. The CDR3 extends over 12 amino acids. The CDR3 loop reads CASSLLSDTQYF. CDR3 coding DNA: TGCGCCAGCAGCTTGCTCTCAGATACGCAGTATTTT.